A single sample is the source of the 30 T cell receptor beta chains below, sequenced in a study of cytomegalovirus exposure and HLA in healthy donors. The study ran its PCR with 60 Vbeta and 13 Jbeta primers. The table came from immunoSEQ multiplex PCR; TCRdb's copy has only in-frame clones and leaves some out. The repertoire holds 73,000 or so clones, with 65% to 85% as singletons. The sample taken for sequencing was PBMCs. These receptors were taken from a woman aged 40 to 49 in good health and CMV-seropositive.

The rearrangement links TRBV5-6 to TRBJ2-5; 11 bases map to TRBD2. Germline values: CDR1 SGHDT, CDR2 YYEEEE. The CDR3 extends over 18 amino acids. V trimming: 0 bases; J trimming: 3 bases; junction bases outside the gene matches: 10. The chain's CDR3 is CASSLATSGGPDKETQYF. The CDR3 bases are TGTGCCAGCAGCTTGGCTACTAGCGGGGGCCCCGACAAAGAGACCCAGTACTTC.

The rearrangement joins TRBV28 to TRBJ2-3; 8 bases are a match to TRBD1. Germline V gives CDR1 MDHEN, CDR2 SYDVKM. The V and J ends lost 3 bases and 4 bases, in that order; junction bases with no gene match: 6. The CDR3 has 15 amino acids. The CDR3 DNA sequence: TGTGCCAGCAGTTTCCGGACAGGGTGGGCAGATACGCAGTATTTT. Amino acid sequence: CASSFRTGWADTQYF.

This clone came up a few times. This chain joins TRBV18 and TRBJ1-2; TRBD1 matches at 8 bases. In germline, CDR1 is KGHSH, CDR2 LQKENI. This CDR3 has 13 residues. V shed 4 bases and J 4 bases; nucleotides not matched to a gene: 2. The CDR3, as DNA: TGTGCCAGCTCACTACAGGGGGGCTATGGCTACACCTTC. It translates to CASSLQGGYGYTF.

The V call is TRBV19, the J call TRBJ2-3; D unresolved. The germline V gene has CDR1 LNHDA and CDR2 SQIVND (reference sequence). V was pared by 3 bases and J by 5 bases, with 15 bases between. CDR3 length: 15 amino acids. The CDR3 coding sequence is TGTGCCAGTAGTATCCATTTATCGGGTTTAGATACGCAGTATTTT. Amino acids: CASSIHLSGLDTQYF.

This clone was seen more than once but under ten times. The chain links TRBV19 to TRBJ2-5; D is possibly TRBD1 (6 bases). Trimming stripped 3 bases from V and 1 base from J, with 9 bases between. The length of the CDR3 is 14 residues. The germline V gene encodes CDR1 LNHDA and CDR2 SQIVND (reference sequence). The CDR3 DNA is TGTGCCAGTAGTATGCAGGGGACCCAAGAGACCCAGTACTTC. Translating it yields CASSMQGTQETQYF.

This chain connects TRBV2 to TRBJ2-7; a weak D match, TRBD2 (5 bases). This CDR3 contains 13 residues. The V end lost 8 bases, the J end lost 2 bases, and 13 bases lay between the germline ends. The germline V gene has CDR1 SNHLY and CDR2 FYNNEI. CDR3 sequence reads: CASQTGKPYEQYF. The CDR3 DNA is TGTGCCAGCCAGACGGGGAAACCCTACGAGCAGTACTTC.

Points on this clone: At one end the junction does not follow the germline gene, possibly because of a read error. V and J are TRBV5-1 and TRBJ2-1, with TRBD1 as a possible D gene (5 bases). The CDR3 consists of 12 residues. Germline V lookup: CDR1 SGHRS, CDR2 YFSETQ. CDR3 amino acids: CASSLETVNPIF. CDR3 DNA: TGCGCCAGCAGCTTGGAGACAGTAAACCCCATCTTC.

The chain couples TRBV7-2 to TRBJ1-5; a weak D match, TRBD1 (5 bases). Between the trimmed V and J ends, which lost 5 bases and 0 bases, there was a span of 8 bases. The germline CDR1 and CDR2 sequences are SGHTA and FQGNSA. There are 14 residues in the CDR3. CDR3 in amino acids: CASSRDYSNQPQHF. The DNA for the CDR3 is TGTGCCAGCAGCAGGGACTATAGCAATCAGCCCCAGCATTTT.

This clone was seen only once. The genes are TRBV28 and TRBJ1-1; D might be TRBD1 (6 bases). V was pared by 3 bases and J by 1 base, with 9 bases between. The CDR3 covers 14 residues. Germline CDR1 reads MDHEN; CDR2 reads SYDVKM. CDR3 region: CASSFPGQNTEAFF. The CDR3 DNA reads TGTGCCAGCAGTTTCCCGGGACAGAACACTGAAGCTTTCTTT.

This chain connects TRBV29-1 to TRBJ2-2; 10 bases fit TRBD2. The germline V gene has CDR1 SQVTM and CDR2 ANQGSEA. This CDR3 spans 14 amino acids. Trimming at V came to 3 bases and at J to 5 bases, leaving 3 bases not matched to a gene. The chain's CDR3 is CSVDRTSGTGELFF. In DNA, the CDR3 is TGCAGCGTTGACCGGACTAGCGGAACCGGGGAGCTGTTTTTT.

The chain carries TRBV5-7 and TRBJ2-1, with 8 bases identical to TRBD1. TRBV5-7 is placed among ORFs of uncertain function. The CDR3 covers 17 residues. V gave up 5 bases and J gave up 7 bases; unmatched junction bases: 17. For the CDR3, the DNA is TGTGCCAGCAGGGCGGGATCCGGGACAGGAGAGTTAAATGAGCAGTTCTTC. This gives the protein CASRAGSGTGELNEQFF.

Comments on this clone: One end of the junction does not line up with germline, which may come from a read error. The chain employs TRBV20-1 and TRBJ1-3, with 8 positions matching TRBD1. From germline, CDR1 is DFQATT and CDR2 SNEGSKA (reference sequence). The CDR3 is 11 amino acids. CDR3 DNA: TGCAGTGCGAAGCTCCGGGACAGGACCTTTTTT. As protein: CSAKLRDRTFF.

The chain has TRBV4-3 and TRBJ2-5; D is perhaps TRBD2 (6 bases). Looked up from germline, CDR1 is LGHNA and CDR2 is YSLEER. This CDR3 region has 15 residues. Trimming removed 3 bases from V and 9 bases from J, with 20 bases in between. This chain's CDR3 is CASSQDRLVGSPQYF. The CDR3, as DNA: TGCGCCAGCAGCCAGGATAGACTAGTCGGGAGTCCCCAGTACTTC.

The V call is TRBV2, the J call TRBJ2-4; D ambiguous. V was pared by 3 bases and J by 6 bases, with 6 bases between. Germline V gene data show CDR1 as SNHLY and CDR2 as FYNNEI. This CDR3 has 12 amino acids. In DNA, the CDR3 is TGTGCCAGCAGTGAGAGTCGAAACATTCAGTACTTC. Its translation: CASSESRNIQYF.

The chain joins TRBV9 to TRBJ1-1; tentative D call: TRBD1 (5 bases). The CDR3 consists of 15 residues. V shed 0 bases and J shed 4 bases, with 13 bases lying between them. The V gene's germline CDR1 is SGDLS and CDR2 YYNGEE. CDR3 in amino acids: CASSVVSQASTEAFF. The CDR3 coding sequence is TGTGCCAGCAGCGTAGTATCACAGGCGAGCACTGAAGCTTTCTTT.

The chain uses TRBV7-9 and TRBJ2-5; 9 bases align to TRBD1. Trimming at V came to 5 bases and at J to 0 bases, leaving 4 bases not matched to a gene. Germline V lookup: CDR1 SEHNR, CDR2 FQNEAQ (reference sequence). The CDR3 runs 15 residues. The CDR3 is CASSGTGPHQETQYF. As DNA, the CDR3 is TGTGCCAGCAGCGGGACAGGGCCCCACCAAGAGACCCAGTACTTC. The entire variable domain, with the rest obtained from reference TRBV7-9 and TRBJ2-5, is as follows: DTGVSQNPRHKITKRGQNVTFRCDPISEHNRLYWYRQTLGQGPEFLTYFQNEAQLEKSRLLSDRFSAERPKGSFSTLEIQRTEQGDSAMYLCASSGTGPHQETQYFGPGTRLLVL.

The chain carries TRBV5-1 and TRBJ1-6; 10 bases are shared with TRBD1. Trimming removed 4 bases from V and 11 bases from J; junction bases left unmatched: 15. Germline V lookup: CDR1 SGHRS, CDR2 YFSETQ. The CDR3 is made up of 17 amino acids. In nucleotides, the CDR3 is TGCGCCAGCAGCCTCACCGTCGGGGGACAGGGGTCGACACCCCTCCACTTT. As protein: CASSLTVGGQGSTPLHF.

This clone has more than one count but fewer than ten. The chain combines TRBV4-1 with TRBJ2-6, with D perhaps matching TRBD2 (5 bases). Germline loops: CDR1 MGHRA, CDR2 YSYEKL. V was trimmed by 4 bases and J by 1 base, leaving 17 bases between them. The CDR3 length is 18 residues. CDR3 DNA sequence: TGCGCCAGCAGCCCCAGAGTAAAGAGGGATTCTGGGGCCAACGTCCTGACTTTC. Encoded protein: CASSPRVKRDSGANVLTF.

This chain links TRBV27 with TRBJ2-3; 10 bases map to TRBD2. The CDR3 covers 20 residues. V lost 6 bases and J lost 1; bases outside the gene matches: 19. Germline CDR1 is MNHEY and CDR2 is SMNVEV (reference sequence). The chain's CDR3 is CASSSGTSVHIEWGTDTQYF. Here the CDR3 DNA reads TGTGCCAGCAGCTCCGGGACTAGCGTACATATCGAGTGGGGCACAGATACGCAGTATTTT.

CDR3 loop: CASSPPGVRGEQYF. CDR3 DNA: TGCGCCAGCAGCCCCCCGGGGGTCCGGGGCGAGCAGTACTTC. The rearrangement joins TRBV4-1 to TRBJ2-7; the D gene is possibly TRBD2 (6 bases). Trimming left V 4 bases short and J 6 bases short, with 16 bases between. CDR1 and CDR2 (germline): MGHRA, YSYEKL. The CDR3 has 14 residues.

The rearrangement links TRBV14 to TRBJ2-1; weak D call: TRBD2 (6 bases). CDR3 size: 13 residues. Germline-derived CDR1 and CDR2 are SGHDN and FVKESK. V lost 5 bases and J lost 9, with 14 bases in between. CDR3 protein: CASSFYGGGEQFF. CDR3 nucleotide sequence: TGTGCCAGCAGCTTTTACGGGGGAGGTGAGCAGTTCTTC. The whole variable domain, remainder taken from reference TRBV14 and TRBJ2-1, is EAGVTQFPSHSVIEKGQTVTLRCDPISGHDNLYWYRRVMGKEIKFLLHFVKESKQDESGMPNNRFLAERTGGTYSTLKVQPAELEDSGVYFCASSFYGGGEQFFGPGTRLTVL.

The chain combines TRBV5-1 with TRBJ2-7; TRBD1 agrees at 9 bases. Germline CDR1 is SGHRS and CDR2 is YFSETQ. The CDR3 spans 14 residues. The V gene end was trimmed by 3 bases and the J gene end by 11 bases; junction bases not matched to a gene: 12. In DNA, the CDR3 is TGCGCCAGCAGCTGGGACAGGGCCAGGGCCGGGGAGTACTTC. This sequence encodes CASSWDRARAGEYF.

V gene TRBV7-9 combines with J gene TRBJ1-1; 10 nucleotides line up with TRBD1. J was trimmed by 4 bases and V by 5 bases; bases with no gene match: 4. CDR1 and CDR2 from the germline V gene are SEHNR and FQNEAQ (reference sequence). This CDR3 has 14 amino acids. Here the CDR3 DNA reads TGTGCCAGCAGCCCGGACAGGGGGGGCACTGAAGCTTTCTTT. This encodes CASSPDRGGTEAFF.

This sequence joins TRBV6-5 and TRBJ2-3, with 7 bases aligning to TRBD2. Germline-derived CDR1 and CDR2 are MNHEY and SVGAGI. The CDR3 is made up of 15 amino acids. V lost 2 bases and J lost 6; bases outside the gene matches: 8. DNA of the CDR3: TGTGCCAGCAGTTACGGGGCGGGAGTAAGTGATACGCAGTATTTT. Protein sequence: CASSYGAGVSDTQYF.

The rearrangement joins TRBV7-2 to TRBJ1-1; D is possibly TRBD1 (6 bases). Germline loops: CDR1 SGHTA, CDR2 FQGNSA. Trimming took off 5 bases at V and 1 base at J, with 11 bases between the two ends. The CDR3 runs to 14 residues. The CDR3 region is CASSDRGGNTEAFF. For the CDR3, the DNA is TGTGCCAGCAGCGATAGGGGGGGGAACACTGAAGCTTTCTTT.

The V gene is TRBV25-1, the J gene TRBJ2-7; 9 nucleotides line up with TRBD1. The V gene end was trimmed by 8 bases and the J gene end by 2 bases; junction bases not matched to a gene: 4. This CDR3 contains 13 residues. CDR1 is MGHDK, CDR2 SYGVNS, per germline. The CDR3 loop reads CASGDRVTYEQYF. The CDR3 DNA sequence: TGTGCCAGCGGGGACAGGGTCACCTACGAGCAGTACTTC.

This clone was detected a few times. This rearrangement joins TRBV6-1 to TRBJ2-3, with 7 bases aligning to TRBD1. The CDR3 is 13 amino acids. Germline V lookup: CDR1 MNHNS, CDR2 SASEGT. The V and J ends lost 5 bases and 5 bases, in that order; junction bases with no gene match: 4. The CDR3 bases are TGTGCCAGCAGTACAGGGGCGAAAGATACGCAGTATTTT. Protein product: CASSTGAKDTQYF.

The genes are TRBV30 and TRBJ1-4; D gene unclear. The CDR3 has 16 amino acids. The germline gives CDR1 GTSNPN, CDR2 SVGIG (reference sequence). Between the trimmed V and J ends, which lost 0 bases and 8 bases, there was a span of 19 bases. This chain's CDR3 is CAWSVTGLGSEEKLFF. The CDR3 DNA sequence: TGTGCCTGGAGTGTAACCGGCCTAGGGAGTGAGGAAAAACTGTTTTTT.

J is TRBJ1-4 and V is TRBV5-6, with a tentative D call TRBD1 (6 bases). This CDR3 has 13 amino acids. CDR1 is SGHDT, CDR2 YYEEEE, per germline. The ends were cut back, 4 bases at V and 12 bases at J, with 16 bases in the middle. CDR3 nucleotides: TGTGCCAGCAGCGGGGGGGGCCGTATGGAACTGTTTTTT. Protein sequence: CASSGGGRMELFF.

The chain employs TRBV6-6 and TRBJ2-4, with a possible D match to TRBD1 (6 bases). Deletions cut 6 bases from V and 8 bases from J, with 14 bases between. Germline V gives CDR1 MNHNY, CDR2 SVGAGI (reference sequence). The CDR3 totals 13 residues. The CDR3 sequence is CASSRTVYDIQYF. The CDR3 DNA reads TGTGCCAGCAGCCGGACAGTTTACGACATTCAGTACTTC.